This T cell receptor (beta chain) was recovered during a study of shared clonotypes between healthy human individuals. About the research overall: Donors had three CD4 naive, three CD4 memory, two CD8 naive and one CD8 memory plate apiece.

Notes on the study in general: When compared with the clonotypes that were shared by all four sorted-subset donors, the non-shared clonotypes turned out to have lower generation probabilities.

Cells designated naive CD8 were CD45RO-negative and were positively selected for CCR7, with terminally differentiated effector memory CD45RA+ cells excluded. Donors were healthy HIV-negative adults without recently reported acute infections or vaccinations. This clone has a single count. The antigen is unknown. TCRdb keeps only in-frame clones here, not all; method: immunoSEQ multiplex PCR. Of around 2.1 million clones listed, about 92% are singletons. Material for sequencing was naive CD8+ T cells from PBMCs. This sequence was found in a man between 18 and 29 years old in good health. Some clones in this sample may be carry-over from other donors' samples.

CDR3 region: CASSQGLSQGQFF. CDR3 DNA sequence: TGCGCCAGCAGCCAAGGCTTAAGTCAGGGGCAGTTCTTC. The chain has TRBV4-1 and TRBJ2-1; a possible D gene is TRBD1 (5 bases). Trimming pared 1 base from V and 12 bases from J, leaving 13 bases between. Germline V CDR1 and CDR2: MGHRA, YSYEKL. This CDR3 is 13 amino acids long.